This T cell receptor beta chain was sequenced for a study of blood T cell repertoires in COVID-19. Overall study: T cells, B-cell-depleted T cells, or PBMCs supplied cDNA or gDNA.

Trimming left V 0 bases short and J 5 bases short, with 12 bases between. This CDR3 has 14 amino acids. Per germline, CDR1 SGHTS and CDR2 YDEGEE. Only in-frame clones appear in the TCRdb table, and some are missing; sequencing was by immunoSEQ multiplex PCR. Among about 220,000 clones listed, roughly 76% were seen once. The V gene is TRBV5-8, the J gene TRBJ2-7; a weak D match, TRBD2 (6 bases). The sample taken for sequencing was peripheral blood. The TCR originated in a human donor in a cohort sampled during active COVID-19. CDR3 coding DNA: TGTGCCAGCAGCTTGGTCGGGAGTAGGAACGAGCAGTACTTC. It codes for CASSLVGSRNEQYF. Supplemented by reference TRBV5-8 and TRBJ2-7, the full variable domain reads EAGVTQSPTHLIKTRGQQATLRCSPISGHTSVYWYQQALGLGLQFLLWYDEGEERNRGNFPPRFSGRQFPNYSSELNVNALELEDSALYLCASSLVGSRNEQYFGPGTRLTVT.